A selection of T cell receptor beta chains follows, all from one sample in a study of control samples from healthy donors and cancer patients. Measured with immunoSEQ multiplex PCR; TCRdb has only the in-frame clones, and not every one. The sample yields under 150,000 clones, roughly 86% seen once. The sample was PBMCs. These receptors were obtained from a man aged 45-65 years with head and neck cancer. CDR3s include the opening cysteine and the closing phenylalanine or tryptophan. The D gene is left open where the match is weak. Clone size appears in some rows only: once, few, many, or a class for an expanded clone.

J gene | V gene | clone size | D gene | CDR3 DNA | CDR3 protein
TRBJ1-6 | TRBV18 | once | . | TGTGCCAGCTCCCGACCGGATCCGGCTAATTCACCCCTCCACTTT | CASSRPDPANSPLHF
TRBJ2-5 | TRBV18 | . | . | TGTGCCAGCTCACGTACGGAGACCCAGTACTTC | CASSRTETQYF
TRBJ2-7 | TRBV2 | . | TRBD1 | TGTGCCAGCAGCCTCCTCCCTTCGGACAGGGGGCCCCACGCCTCCTACGAGCAGTACTTC | CASSLLPSDRGPHASYEQYF
TRBJ2-1 | TRBV5-5 | . | TRBD1 | TGTGCCAGCAGCTTGGCAGGGACAGACTACAATGAGCAGTTCTTC | CASSLAGTDYNEQFF
TRBJ2-7 | TRBV9 | . | TRBD2 | TGTGCCAGCAGCCCGGGGGGACTAGGGATCATGTTGTCCGAGCAGTACTTC | CASSPGGLGIMLSEQYF
TRBJ1-2 | TRBV7-9 | . | . | TGTGCCAGCAGCTTAGATTACTATGGCTACACCTTC | CASSLDYYGYTF
TRBJ1-5 | TRBV5-5 | . | . | TGTGCCAGCAGCTTGGGGGGGATTTCCAATCAGCCCCAGCATTTT | CASSLGGISNQPQHF
TRBJ1-1 | TRBV2 | few | . | TGTGCCAGCAGTCTGGACTTGAACACTGAAGCTTTCTTT | CASSLDLNTEAFF
TRBJ2-1 | TRBV6-6 | once | . | TGTGCCAGCAGCCCTAGCGAGAATGAGCAGTTCTTC | CASSPSENEQFF
TRBJ2-4 | TRBV28 | . | . | TGTGCCAGCAGTTCAGGAGCTGTGACCAAAAACATTCAGTACTTC | CASSSGAVTKNIQYF
TRBJ1-1 | TRBV18 | . | . | TGTGCCAGCTCACCGGGTTTAGGTCAGAACACTGAAGCTTTCTTT | CASSPGLGQNTEAFF
TRBJ2-1 | TRBV7-3 | . | . | TGTGCCAGCAGCTCCAGGGGGAGGACTTCGAGCTCCTACAATGAGCAGTTCTTC | CASSSRGRTSSSYNEQFF
TRBJ2-7 | TRBV27 | . | . | TGTGCCAGCAGCCGGAGACAGACTAACTACGAGCAGTACTTC | CASSRRQTNYEQYF
TRBJ2-3 | TRBV7-2 | . | TRBD2 | TGTGCCAGCAGCTCGAGCGGGACTAGCTACACAGATACGCAGTATTTT | CASSSSGTSYTDTQYF
TRBJ1-5 | TRBV20-1 | . | . | TGCAGTGCTAGTCAGGTCAGGGGCGGTCAGCCCCAGCATTTT | CSASQVRGGQPQHF
TRBJ1-4 | TRBV5-4 | . | . | TGTGCCAGCAGCTTGTTGCATACGGATGAAAAACTGTTTTTT | CASSLLHTDEKLFF
TRBJ2-7 | TRBV6-5 | . | . | TGTGCCAGCCGGACCCCCGTCGTGGGAGAGCAGTACTTC | CASRTPVVGEQYF
TRBJ2-6 | TRBV24-1 | . | . | TGTGCCACCAGTGATTACATCGCTGGGGCCAACGTCCTGACTTTC | CATSDYIAGANVLTF
TRBJ2-1 | TRBV11-2 | . | TRBD2 | TGTGCCAGCAGCTCTCAGCCGGGACTAGCAAAGGACAATGAGCAGTTCTTC | CASSSQPGLAKDNEQFF
TRBJ2-7 | TRBV21-1 | once | . | TGTGCCAGCAGCAAATGGGCAGGCTCCTACGAGCAGTACTTC | CASSKWAGSYEQYF
TRBJ1-6 | TRBV30 | . | TRBD1 | TGTGCCTGGACCGGAAAAGGGTTCGGACAGGGGGCGCATCGGTCACCCCTCCACTTT | CAWTGKGFGQGAHRSPLHF
TRBJ2-1 | TRBV7-3 | . | TRBD2 | TGTGCCAGCAGTTTCTCGGGAGGGACTTCCTACAATGAGCAGTTCTTC | CASSFSGGTSYNEQFF
TRBJ1-6 | TRBV2 | . | . | TGTGCCAGCAGAGGGGAGGGCGACTCACCCCTCCACTTT | CASRGEGDSPLHF
TRBJ1-3 | TRBV29-1 | . | TRBD1 | TGCAGCGCCGTGACAGGGGTCTCTGGAAACACCATATATTTT | CSAVTGVSGNTIYF
TRBJ2-7 | TRBV4-1 | few | . | TGCGCCAGCAGCCTATGGGCGGGACAGTCTGGGGACGAGCAGTACTTC | CASSLWAGQSGDEQYF
TRBJ2-6 | TRBV2 | few | . | TGTGCCAGCAGTGAAGCGGCGACTGGGGCCAACGTCCTGACTTTC | CASSEAATGANVLTF
TRBJ1-1 | TRBV18 | . | . | TGTGCCAGCTCACCGGGGCACGGTGACACTGAAGCTTTCTTT | CASSPGHGDTEAFF
TRBJ2-7 | TRBV11-2 | once | . | TGTGCCAGCAGCTCTCCCCCAAACTTTACCTACGAGCAGTACTTC | CASSSPPNFTYEQYF
TRBJ2-5 | TRBV27 | . | . | TGTGCCAGCAGTTTAAGCGGGCAGGGGAAAGAGACCCAGTACTTC | CASSLSGQGKETQYF
TRBJ1-1 | TRBV2 | . | TRBD1 | TGTGCCAGCAGTCTTAAGGGGGCGGGTGGCACTGAAGCTTTCTTT | CASSLKGAGGTEAFF
TRBJ2-3 | TRBV7-2 | . | TRBD2 | TGTGCCAGCAGCTTAGCGGTCCGCCGGATAATAGCGGGGGGGCCGGATACGCAGTATTTT | CASSLAVRRIIAGGPDTQYF
TRBJ2-1 | TRBV5-1 | once | . | TGCGCCAGCAGCACCGACAGATCCTACAATGAGCAGTTCTTC | CASSTDRSYNEQFF